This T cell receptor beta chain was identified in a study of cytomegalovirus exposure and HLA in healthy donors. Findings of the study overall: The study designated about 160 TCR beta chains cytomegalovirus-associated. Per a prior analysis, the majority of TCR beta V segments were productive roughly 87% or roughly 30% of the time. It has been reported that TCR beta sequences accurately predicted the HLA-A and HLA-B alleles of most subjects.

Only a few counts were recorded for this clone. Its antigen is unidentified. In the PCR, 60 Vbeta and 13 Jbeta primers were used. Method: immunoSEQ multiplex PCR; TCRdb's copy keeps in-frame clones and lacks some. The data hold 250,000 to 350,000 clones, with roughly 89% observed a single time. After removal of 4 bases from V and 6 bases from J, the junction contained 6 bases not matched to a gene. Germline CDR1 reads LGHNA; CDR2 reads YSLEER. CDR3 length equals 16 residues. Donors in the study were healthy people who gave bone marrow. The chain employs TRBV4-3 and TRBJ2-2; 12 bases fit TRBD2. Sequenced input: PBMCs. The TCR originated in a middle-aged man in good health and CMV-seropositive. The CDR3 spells CASSPTLAGGAGELFF. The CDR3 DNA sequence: TGCGCCAGCAGCCCTACCCTAGCGGGAGGGGCCGGGGAGCTGTTTTTT.